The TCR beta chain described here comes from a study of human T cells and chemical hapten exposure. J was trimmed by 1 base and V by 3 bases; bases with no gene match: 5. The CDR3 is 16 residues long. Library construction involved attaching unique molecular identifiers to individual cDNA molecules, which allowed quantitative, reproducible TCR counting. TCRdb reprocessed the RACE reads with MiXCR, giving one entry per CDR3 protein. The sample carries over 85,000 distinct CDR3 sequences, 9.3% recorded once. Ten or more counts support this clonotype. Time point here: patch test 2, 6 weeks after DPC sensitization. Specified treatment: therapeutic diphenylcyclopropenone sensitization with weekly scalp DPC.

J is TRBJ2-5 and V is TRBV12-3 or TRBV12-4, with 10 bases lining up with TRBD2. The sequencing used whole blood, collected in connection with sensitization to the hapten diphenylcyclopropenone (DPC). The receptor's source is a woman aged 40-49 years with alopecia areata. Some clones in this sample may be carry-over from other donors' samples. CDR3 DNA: TGTGCCAGCAGTTTCCCTAGCGGGAGCGTCCAAGAGACCCAGTACTTC. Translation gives CASSFPSGSVQETQYF.